This T cell receptor beta chain was identified during a study of cytomegalovirus exposure and HLA in healthy donors. This CDR3 spans 14 amino acids. CDR1 and CDR2 (germline): SNHLY, FYNNEI. V lost 8 bases and J lost 2, with 14 bases in between. PCR primers comprised 60 Vbeta and 13 Jbeta primers. Sequencing used immunoSEQ multiplex PCR; TCRdb keeps in-frame clones, though not all of them. The sample table sets out about 77,000 clones. The receptor's source is a man aged 45 to 65 in good health and CMV-seropositive. The sample comprised PBMCs. The chain carries TRBV2 and TRBJ2-3, with D maybe TRBD2 (5 bases). The CDR3 region is CASSEGTITDTQYF. The CDR3 DNA is TGTGCCAGCTCCGAGGGTACGATCACAGATACGCAGTATTTT.